A single sample gave rise to the 17 T cell receptor beta chains below, sequenced in a study of blood T cell repertoires in COVID-19. The table came from immunoSEQ multiplex PCR; TCRdb's copy has only in-frame clones and leaves some out. The profile shows approximately 170,000 clones, approximately 91% of them singletons. Material: peripheral blood. The receptor set was obtained from a young man with acute or convalescent COVID-19.

This clone was detected only a few times. The V and J genes are TRBV6-6 and TRBJ2-1, with 7 positions matching TRBD2. The CDR3 loop spans 14 amino acids. Germline CDR1 is MNHNY and CDR2 is SVGAGI (reference sequence). The junction had 9 bases not matched to a gene; V was cut back by 6 bases and J by 7 bases. The CDR3 sequence: CASRDTGTKNEQFF. CDR3 bases: TGTGCCAGCAGGGACACCGGGACTAAAAATGAGCAGTTCTTC.

CDR3 coding DNA: TGCGCCAGCAGCTTCAGCGTAAACTACGAGCAGTACTTC. This encodes CASSFSVNYEQYF. V is TRBV5-1 and J is TRBJ2-7; no firm D call. The ends were cut back, 2 bases at V and 3 bases at J, with 9 bases in the middle. Germline lookup yields CDR1 SGHRS and CDR2 YFSETQ. This CDR3 is built from 13 residues.

This chain uses TRBV2 with TRBJ1-6; D perhaps matches TRBD1 (6 bases). V lost 5 bases and J lost 6, with 11 bases in between. The CDR3 covers 14 residues. Germline-derived CDR1 and CDR2 are SNHLY and FYNNEI. This CDR3 is CASSKQGGNSPLHF. The CDR3 bases are TGTGCCAGCAGTAAACAGGGTGGTAATTCACCCCTCCACTTT.

The gene calls are TRBV18 and TRBJ2-5; D might be TRBD2 (6 bases). V gave up 5 bases and J gave up 4 bases, with 14 bases separating them. The CDR3 has 14 residues. The germline CDR1 and CDR2 sequences are KGHSH and LQKENI. The CDR3 DNA reads TGTGCCAGCTCATCGGGGCGGGGAGGAGAGACCCAGTACTTC. This sequence encodes CASSSGRGGETQYF.

J is TRBJ2-7 and V is TRBV5-1; D may be TRBD2 (5 bases). Germline values: CDR1 SGHRS, CDR2 YFSETQ. V shed 4 bases and J shed 7 bases, with 18 bases lying between them. This CDR3 is 14 amino acids long. This chain's CDR3 is CASSPAGSLIEQYF. Here the CDR3 DNA reads TGCGCCAGCAGCCCGGCGGGCAGTCTCATTGAGCAGTACTTC.

This chain links TRBV28 with TRBJ2-1; 9 bases are a match to TRBD2. Germline CDR1 is MDHEN and CDR2 is SYDVKM. There are 15 residues in the CDR3. The V and J ends lost 3 bases and 2 bases, in that order; junction bases with no gene match: 2. CDR3 sequence: CASSLGGGAYNEQFF. DNA for the CDR3: TGTGCCAGCAGTTTGGGCGGGGGGGCCTACAATGAGCAGTTCTTC.

The rearrangement joins TRBV3-1 (or the pseudogene TRBV3-2) to TRBJ1-1; D possibly corresponds to TRBD1 (5 bases). Germline loops: CDR1 LGHDT, CDR2 YNNKEL (reference sequence). V was clipped by 3 bases and J by 6 bases, with 14 bases between them. The CDR3 is made up of 14 amino acids. The CDR3 DNA reads as TGTGCCAGCAGCCAGATGGGGGGACTCGCTGAAGCTTTCTTT. Translating gives CASSQMGGLAEAFF.

The chain recombines TRBV11-3 with TRBJ2-1; 11 bases align to TRBD2. The CDR3 contains 16 residues. In germline, CDR1 is SGHNT, CDR2 YENEEA. V shed 5 bases and J 1 base; nucleotides not matched to a gene: 4. The CDR3 DNA follows: TGTGCCAGCAGCCCCGGGACTAGCGGTTCCTACAATGAGCAGTTCTTC. It encodes CASSPGTSGSYNEQFF.

The rearrangement uses TRBV6-5 and TRBJ1-2; D might be TRBD1 (6 bases). Germline V lookup: CDR1 MNHEY, CDR2 SVGAGI. Trimming removed 6 bases from V and 1 base from J, with 15 bases in between. There are 15 residues in the CDR3. CDR3 in amino acids: CASRPLTDSNYGYTF. The CDR3 DNA follows: TGTGCCAGCAGACCCCTGACGGACAGTAACTATGGCTACACCTTC.

V gene TRBV3-1 (or the pseudogene TRBV3-2) combines with J gene TRBJ1-2; D uncertain. The V end was cut by 3 bases, the J end by 5 bases, with 4 bases between. Germline CDR1 is LGHDT and CDR2 is YNNKEL (reference sequence). The CDR3 extends over 11 amino acids. CDR3 region: CASSHVYGYTF. CDR3 nucleotides: TGTGCCAGCAGCCACGTATATGGCTACACCTTC.

The chain employs TRBV3-1 (or the pseudogene TRBV3-2) and TRBJ2-5; 9 bases fit TRBD2. V was clipped by 0 bases and J by 6 bases; unmatched bases: 11. Germline V CDR1 and CDR2: LGHDT, YNNKEL (reference sequence). The CDR3 covers 17 residues. The CDR3 spells CASSQESLAGQIKTQYF. The CDR3 region has the DNA TGTGCCAGCAGCCAAGAAAGCCTAGCGGGACAAATTAAGACCCAGTACTTC.

The V and J genes are TRBV19 and TRBJ1-2; 8 bases match TRBD1. There are 14 residues in the CDR3. CDR1 is LNHDA, CDR2 SQIVND, per germline (reference sequence). J lost 3 bases, V lost 4 bases, and 4 bases had no gene match. The CDR3: CASSRTGYDYGYTF. The CDR3 DNA reads as TGTGCCAGTAGTAGGACAGGGTACGACTATGGCTACACCTTC. The whole variable domain, remainder taken from reference TRBV19 and TRBJ1-2, is DGGITQSPKYLFRKEGQNVTLSCEQNLNHDAMYWYRQDPGQGLRLIYYSQIVNDFQKGDIAEGYSVSREKKESFPLTVTSAQKNPTAFYLCASSRTGYDYGYTFGSGTRLTVV.

The V and J genes are TRBV14 and TRBJ1-2; D not certain. The germline V and J ends were trimmed by 0 bases and 2 bases, with 13 bases remaining between them. This CDR3 has 16 amino acids. In germline, CDR1 is SGHDN, CDR2 FVKESK. For the CDR3, the DNA is TGTGCCAGCAGCCAAGATCCCGGCAGGAAGAACTATGGCTACACCTTC. It codes for CASSQDPGRKNYGYTF.

This chain joins TRBV27 and TRBJ1-2; a weak D match, TRBD1 (6 bases). The CDR3 sequence is 15 residues long. V was shortened by 3 bases and J by 2 bases, with 13 bases between the two germline ends. From germline, CDR1 is MNHEY and CDR2 SMNVEV (reference sequence). CDR3 loop: CASSLGARPNYGYTF. CDR3 bases: TGTGCCAGCAGTTTGGGGGCTAGACCCAACTATGGCTACACCTTC.

This chain connects TRBV7-9 to TRBJ1-2, with TRBD1 identical over 7 bases. V shed 5 bases, J shed 3 bases, and the junction held 15 bases outside the gene matches. Germline CDR1 SEHNR, CDR2 FQNEAQ (reference sequence). The CDR3 loop spans 17 amino acids. As DNA, the CDR3 is TGTGCCAGCAGCGTCTTATCCAGGGGGGACAGTCACTATGGCTACACCTTC. This gives the protein CASSVLSRGDSHYGYTF.

V gene TRBV2 combines with J gene TRBJ2-1; D ambiguous. This CDR3 is built from 11 residues. V was cut by 3 bases and J by 5 bases, with 2 bases left in between. In germline, CDR1 is SNHLY, CDR2 FYNNEI. CDR3 protein: CASSDDNEQFF. CDR3 in DNA: TGTGCCAGCAGTGACGACAATGAGCAGTTCTTC.

V usage is TRBV21-1 and J usage is TRBJ1-1; no DNA check was done on the table's D call, TRBD1. TRBV21-1 constitutes a pseudogene. This CDR3 contains 17 residues. The CDR3 reads CASSKALGRGADTEAFF. CDR3 in DNA: TGTGCCAGCAGCAAAGCATTGGGAAGGGGCGCAGACACTGAAGCTTTCTTT.